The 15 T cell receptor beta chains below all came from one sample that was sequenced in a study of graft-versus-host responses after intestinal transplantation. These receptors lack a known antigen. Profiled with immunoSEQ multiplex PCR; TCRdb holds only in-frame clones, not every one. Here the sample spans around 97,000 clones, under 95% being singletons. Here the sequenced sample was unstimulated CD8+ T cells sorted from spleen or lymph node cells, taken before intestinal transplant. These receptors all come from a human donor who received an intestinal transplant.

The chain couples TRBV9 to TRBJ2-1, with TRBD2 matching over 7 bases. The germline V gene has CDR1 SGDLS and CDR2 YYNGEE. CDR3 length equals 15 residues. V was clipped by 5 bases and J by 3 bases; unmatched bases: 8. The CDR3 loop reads CASSLGGGSYNEQFF. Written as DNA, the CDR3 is TGTGCCAGCAGTCTTGGGGGGGGGAGCTACAATGAGCAGTTCTTC.

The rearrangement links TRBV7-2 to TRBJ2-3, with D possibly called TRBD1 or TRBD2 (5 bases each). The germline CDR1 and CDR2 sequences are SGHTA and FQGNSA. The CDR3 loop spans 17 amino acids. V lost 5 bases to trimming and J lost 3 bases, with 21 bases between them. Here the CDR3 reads CASSALLRGWGTDTQYF. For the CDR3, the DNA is TGTGCCAGCAGCGCCTTGCTTCGGGGCTGGGGTACAGATACGCAGTATTTT.

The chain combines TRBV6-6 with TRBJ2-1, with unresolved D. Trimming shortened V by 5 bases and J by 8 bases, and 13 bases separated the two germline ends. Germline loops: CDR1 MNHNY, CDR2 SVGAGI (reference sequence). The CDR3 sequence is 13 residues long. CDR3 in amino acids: CASSLGSNYEQFF. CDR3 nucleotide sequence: TGTGCCAGCAGTCTTGGATCTAATTATGAGCAGTTCTTC.

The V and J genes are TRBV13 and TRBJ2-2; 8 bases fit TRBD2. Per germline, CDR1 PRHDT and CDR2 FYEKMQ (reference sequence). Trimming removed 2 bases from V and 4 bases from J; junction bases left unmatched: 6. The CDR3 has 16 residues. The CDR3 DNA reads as TGTGCCAGCAGCTTAAGGCTAGCGGGCGGCACCGGGGAGCTGTTTTTT. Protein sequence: CASSLRLAGGTGELFF. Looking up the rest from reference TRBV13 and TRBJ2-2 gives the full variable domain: AAGVIQSPRHLIKEKRETATLKCYPIPRHDTVYWYQQGPGQDPQFLISFYEKMQSDKGSIPDRFSAQQFSDYHSELNMSSLELGDSALYFCASSLRLAGGTGELFFGEGSRLTVL.

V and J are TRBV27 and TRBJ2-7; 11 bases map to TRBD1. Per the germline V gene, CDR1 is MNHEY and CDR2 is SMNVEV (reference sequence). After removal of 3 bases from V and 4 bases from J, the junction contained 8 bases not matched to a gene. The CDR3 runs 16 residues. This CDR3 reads CASSFSGQGARYEQYF. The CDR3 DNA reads TGTGCCAGCAGTTTTTCCGGACAGGGGGCACGATACGAGCAGTACTTC.

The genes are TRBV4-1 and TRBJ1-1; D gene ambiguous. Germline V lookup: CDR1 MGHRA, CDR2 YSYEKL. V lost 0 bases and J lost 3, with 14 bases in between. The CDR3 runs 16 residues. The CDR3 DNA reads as TGCGCCAGCAGCCAAGAGGTACGAGGTGAGCACACTGAAGCTTTCTTT. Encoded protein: CASSQEVRGEHTEAFF.

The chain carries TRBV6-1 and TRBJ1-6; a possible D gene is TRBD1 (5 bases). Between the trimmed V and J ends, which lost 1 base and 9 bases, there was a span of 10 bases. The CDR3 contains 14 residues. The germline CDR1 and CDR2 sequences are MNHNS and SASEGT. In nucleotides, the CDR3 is TGTGCCAGCAGTGAAGGGGGGGTGATTTCACCCCTCCACTTT. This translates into CASSEGGVISPLHF.

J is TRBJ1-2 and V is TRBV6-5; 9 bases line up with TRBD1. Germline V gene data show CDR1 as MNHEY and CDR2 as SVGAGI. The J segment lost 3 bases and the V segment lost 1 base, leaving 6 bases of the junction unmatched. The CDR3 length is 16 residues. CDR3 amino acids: CASSYLYRGPDYGYTF. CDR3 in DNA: TGTGCCAGCAGTTACTTGTACAGGGGGCCGGACTATGGCTACACCTTC.

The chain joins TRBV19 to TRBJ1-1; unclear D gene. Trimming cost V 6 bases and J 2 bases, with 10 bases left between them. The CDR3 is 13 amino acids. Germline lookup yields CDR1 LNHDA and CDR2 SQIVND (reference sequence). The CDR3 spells CASSRRTNTEAFF. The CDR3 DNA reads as TGTGCCAGTAGCCGGAGAACAAACACTGAAGCTTTCTTT.

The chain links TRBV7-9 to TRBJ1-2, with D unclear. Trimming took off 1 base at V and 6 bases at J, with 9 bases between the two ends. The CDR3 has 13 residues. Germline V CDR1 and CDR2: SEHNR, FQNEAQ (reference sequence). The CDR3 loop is CASSLGTADGYTF. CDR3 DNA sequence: TGTGCCAGCAGCTTAGGCACAGCCGATGGCTACACCTTC.

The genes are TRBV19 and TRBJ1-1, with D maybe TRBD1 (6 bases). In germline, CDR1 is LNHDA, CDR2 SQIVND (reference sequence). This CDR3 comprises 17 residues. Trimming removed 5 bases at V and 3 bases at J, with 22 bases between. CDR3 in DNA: TGTGCCAGTAGTCCCCTGACAGGAGAGCACCCCGACACTGAAGCTTTCTTT. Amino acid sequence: CASSPLTGEHPDTEAFF.

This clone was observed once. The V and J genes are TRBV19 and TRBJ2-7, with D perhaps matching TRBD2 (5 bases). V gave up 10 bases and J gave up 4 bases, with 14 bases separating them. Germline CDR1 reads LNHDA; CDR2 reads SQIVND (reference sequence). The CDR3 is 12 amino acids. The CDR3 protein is CATSGLGYEQYF. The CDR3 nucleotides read TGTGCCACCTCGGGGTTGGGATACGAGCAGTACTTC.

The DNA of the CDR3 is TGCGCCAGCAGCCAGTTAACAGGGGGCTCCTACGAGCAGTACTTC. Residues: CASSQLTGGSYEQYF. The J gene is TRBJ2-7, the V gene TRBV4-1, with 8 bases lining up with TRBD1. The CDR3 is 15 residues long. Germline loops: CDR1 MGHRA, CDR2 YSYEKL. The trim removed 3 bases at V and 0 bases at J, leaving 4 bases unmatched.

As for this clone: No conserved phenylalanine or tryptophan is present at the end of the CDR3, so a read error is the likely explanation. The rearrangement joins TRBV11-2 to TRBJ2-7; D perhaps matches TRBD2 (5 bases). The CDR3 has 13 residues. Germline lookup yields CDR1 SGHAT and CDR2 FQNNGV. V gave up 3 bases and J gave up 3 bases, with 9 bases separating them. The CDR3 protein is CASSFGLDYEQYL. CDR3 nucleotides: TGTGCCAGCAGCTTTGGACTGGACTACGAGCAGTACCTC.

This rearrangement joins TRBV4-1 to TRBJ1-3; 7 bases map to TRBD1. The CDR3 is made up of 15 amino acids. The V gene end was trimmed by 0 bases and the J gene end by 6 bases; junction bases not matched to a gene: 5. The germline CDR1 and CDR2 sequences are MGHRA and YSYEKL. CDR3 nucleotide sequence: TGCGCCAGCAGCCAAGACGATACAGGGGAAAACACCATATATTTT. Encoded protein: CASSQDDTGENTIYF.